This passage covers 20 T cell receptor beta chains from one sample sequenced in a study of T cell responses to AZD1222 COVID-19 vaccine. Clones were sequenced by immunoSEQ multiplex PCR, and TCRdb holds only the in-frame ones, with some missing. The top ten clones hold roughly 20% of a sample with more than 100,000 clones, over 70% of them seen once. Here the sequenced sample was peripheral blood, taken on day 0 of AZD1222 vaccination. The receptors come from an adult in good health.

The chain employs TRBV19 and TRBJ2-6; D is unclear. The CDR3 has 16 residues. Trimming removed 5 bases at V and 4 bases at J, with 15 bases between. Germline values: CDR1 LNHDA, CDR2 SQIVND (reference sequence). The CDR3 DNA reads TGTGCCAGTAGTCTCCTCGGAGAGGCCGGGGCCAACGTCCTGACTTTC. This translates into CASSLLGEAGANVLTF. Full variable domain (missing parts from reference TRBV19 and TRBJ2-6): DGGITQSPKYLFRKEGQNVTLSCEQNLNHDAMYWYRQDPGQGLRLIYYSQIVNDFQKGDIAEGYSVSREKKESFPLTVTSAQKNPTAFYLCASSLLGEAGANVLTFGAGSRLTVL.

The chain uses TRBV9 and TRBJ2-2, with TRBD2 matching 9 bases. V gave up 4 bases and J gave up 4 bases; unmatched junction bases: 5. Germline V gene sequence: CDR1 SGDLS, CDR2 YYNGEE. The CDR3 has 15 amino acids. As DNA, the CDR3 is TGTGCCAGCAGCCGCGGGGGGGCCGTCACCGGGGAGCTGTTTTTT. This gives the protein CASSRGGAVTGELFF.

The V call is TRBV19, the J call TRBJ2-1; 11 bases agree with TRBD2. This CDR3 spans 15 amino acids. V lost 3 bases and J lost 6; bases outside the gene matches: 4. Germline-derived CDR1 and CDR2 are LNHDA and SQIVND (reference sequence). The CDR3 nucleotides read TGTGCCAGTAGTATTCCCGGGACTAGCGGCAATGAGCAGTTCTTC. Translating it yields CASSIPGTSGNEQFF.

The chain links TRBV4-1 to TRBJ2-1; possible D gene TRBD1, 6 bases. V shed 0 bases and J shed 13 bases, with 16 bases lying between them. CDR1 is MGHRA, CDR2 YSYEKL, per germline. This CDR3 is 14 amino acids long. CDR3 protein: CASSQEGRTARQFF. In DNA, the CDR3 is TGCGCCAGCAGCCAAGAAGGGCGGACAGCCAGACAGTTCTTC.

The V and J genes are TRBV4-3 and TRBJ1-6; D unclear. The ends were cut back, 2 bases at V and 0 bases at J, with 11 bases in the middle. This CDR3 region has 17 residues. In germline, CDR1 is LGHNA, CDR2 YSLEER. CDR3 nucleotides: TGCGCCAGCAGCCAATCTACCGACGGCTCCTATAATTCACCCCTCCACTTT. This sequence encodes CASSQSTDGSYNSPLHF.

The chain has TRBV5-1 and TRBJ2-1, with TRBD1 matching 9 bases. Germline V gene data show CDR1 as SGHRS and CDR2 as YFSETQ. The CDR3 is 15 residues long. V lost 6 bases to trimming and J lost 8 bases; unmatched junction nucleotides: 12. The CDR3 DNA sequence: TGCGCCAGCAAGGACACAGGGGGCGTTTCTGATGAGCAGTTCTTC. This translates into CASKDTGGVSDEQFF.

This chain links TRBV7-2 with TRBJ1-2; D is perhaps TRBD1 (6 bases). V was clipped by 3 bases and J by 8 bases, with 19 bases between them. The germline gives CDR1 SGHTA, CDR2 FQGNSA. The CDR3 loop spans 15 amino acids. The CDR3 region has the DNA TGTGCCAGCAGCTTCCCGGGGGGCTTTCGGTACGGCTACACCTTC. Translated: CASSFPGGFRYGYTF. Looking up the rest from reference TRBV7-2 and TRBJ1-2 gives the full variable domain: GAGVSQSPSNKVTEKGKDVELRCDPISGHTALYWYRQSLGQGLEFLIYFQGNSAPDKSGLPSDRFSAERTGGSVSTLTIQRTQQEDSAVYLCASSFPGGFRYGYTFGSGTRLTVV.

The chain combines TRBV30 with TRBJ1-4; 7 bases map to TRBD1. After removal of 7 bases from V and 4 bases from J, the junction contained 3 bases not matched to a gene. This CDR3 has 12 residues. The germline V gene encodes CDR1 GTSNPN and CDR2 SVGIG (reference sequence). CDR3 DNA: TGTGCCTCGGGACAGCTTAATGAAAAACTGTTTTTT. Protein product: CASGQLNEKLFF.

This clone occurred a few times. The rearrangement links TRBV4-1 to TRBJ1-1; no clear D gene. Per the germline V gene, CDR1 is MGHRA and CDR2 is YSYEKL. CDR3 length: 14 residues. Trimming removed 2 bases at V and 0 bases at J, with 7 bases between. The CDR3 sequence is CASSQSGVNTEAFF. The CDR3 bases are TGCGCCAGCAGCCAATCCGGAGTGAACACTGAAGCTTTCTTT.

The rearrangement links TRBV24-1 to TRBJ2-1, with TRBD2 matching 10 bases. This CDR3 is 16 amino acids long. With V trimmed by 4 bases and J by 9 bases, 11 bases remained unmatched. Germline loops: CDR1 KGHDR, CDR2 SFDVKD. The CDR3 DNA reads as TGTGCCACCAGTGACCCCGGTTCTAGCGGGAGATTTGAGCAGTTCTTC. Its translation is CATSDPGSSGRFEQFF.

This clone has only one observation. The chain couples TRBV4-3 to TRBJ1-5; no clear D. V gave up 1 base and J gave up 6 bases, with 7 bases separating them. Germline V lookup: CDR1 LGHNA, CDR2 YSLEER. The CDR3 consists of 13 residues. The CDR3 DNA is TGCGCCAGCAGCCAAGGATTAGTTCAGCCCCAGCATTTT. This sequence encodes CASSQGLVQPQHF.

The chain is built from TRBV10-3 and TRBJ1-5; tentative D call: TRBD1 (6 bases). The CDR3 contains 16 residues. V shed 4 bases and J shed 2 bases, with 15 bases lying between them. Germline loops: CDR1 ENHRY, CDR2 SYGVKD. CDR3 protein: CAISGGAESGNQPQHF. CDR3 bases: TGTGCCATCAGTGGGGGGGCGGAATCGGGCAATCAGCCCCAGCATTTT.

The V gene is TRBV10-2, the J gene TRBJ2-1; TRBD2 is a possible D gene (6 bases). The germline V and J ends were trimmed by 7 bases and 6 bases, with 16 bases remaining between them. The length of the CDR3 is 14 residues. The germline CDR1 and CDR2 sequences are WSHSY and SAAADI. In DNA form, the CDR3 reads TGCGCCAGCAAGGACGGGAGTGGGGCCAATGAGCAGTTCTTC. It codes for CASKDGSGANEQFF.

The V gene is TRBV25-1, the J gene TRBJ2-3, with TRBD1 as a possible D gene (6 bases). Germline values: CDR1 MGHDK, CDR2 SYGVNS. The CDR3 covers 13 residues. Trimming took 6 bases from V and 4 from J, leaving 11 bases between them. CDR3 amino acids: CASSTPGADTQYF. In DNA form, the CDR3 reads TGTGCCAGCAGCACTCCAGGGGCAGATACGCAGTATTTT.

CDR3 in amino acids: CASSSTSGGYNEQFF. The CDR3 DNA sequence: TGTGCCAGCAGCTCAACCTCGGGCGGGTACAATGAGCAGTTCTTC. V and J are TRBV7-3 and TRBJ2-1; tentative D call: TRBD2 (5 bases). CDR3 size: 15 residues. V was cut by 4 bases and J by 4 bases, with 14 bases left in between. Looked up from germline, CDR1 is SGHTA and CDR2 is FQGTGA.

The J gene is TRBJ2-1, the V gene TRBV15; 8 bases map to TRBD1. Germline V gene data show CDR1 as LNHNV and CDR2 as YYDKDF (reference sequence). The CDR3 is 18 amino acids. V lost 0 bases to trimming and J lost 5 bases; unmatched junction nucleotides: 12. The CDR3 DNA is TGTGCCACCAGCAGAGATACAACCACAGGGGGGATTCACAATGAGCAGTTCTTC. This translates into CATSRDTTTGGIHNEQFF.

This clone has only one observation. The chain is built from TRBV6-1 and TRBJ2-7; unclear D gene. The germline V and J ends were trimmed by 1 base and 2 bases, with 12 bases remaining between them. Germline CDR1 MNHNS, CDR2 SASEGT. The CDR3 length is 15 residues. The CDR3 sequence: CASSEGGSPPYEQYF. CDR3 nucleotides: TGTGCCAGCAGTGAAGGGGGATCGCCCCCCTACGAGCAGTACTTC.

The chain employs TRBV5-7 and TRBJ1-1, with a weak D call TRBD1 (5 bases). TRBV5-7 has ORF status, its function being uncertain. Between the trimmed V and J ends, which lost 4 bases and 1 base, there was a span of 14 bases. This CDR3 has 15 residues. This CDR3 is CASSTGGSKNTEAFF. The CDR3 nucleotides are TGTGCCAGCAGCACTGGGGGGAGTAAGAACACTGAAGCTTTCTTT.

The chain combines TRBV27 with TRBJ1-6; 9 bases are a match to TRBD1. The CDR3 runs 16 residues. V lost 2 bases and J lost 9; bases outside the gene matches: 8. The germline gives CDR1 MNHEY, CDR2 SMNVEV (reference sequence). The CDR3 region has the DNA TGTGCCAGCAGTTTAGGGACAGGGATTATTTCTTCACCCCTCCACTTT. Translation: CASSLGTGIISSPLHF.

This sequence joins TRBV29-1 and TRBJ2-7; D might be TRBD2 (6 bases). Germline assignment: CDR1 SQVTM and CDR2 ANQGSEA. Trimming shortened V by 7 bases and J by 2 bases, and 24 bases separated the two germline ends. The CDR3 sequence is 16 residues long. CDR3 protein: CSALVGAGTSPYEQYF. The CDR3, as DNA: TGCAGCGCTTTGGTCGGGGCCGGGACTTCCCCCTACGAGCAGTACTTC.